This T cell receptor beta chain was sequenced during a study of T cells and Merkel cell carcinoma outcomes. On this clone itself: Antigen specificity is unknown.

General observations from the study: In Merkel cell carcinoma, repertoire and T-cell density reportedly predicted outcomes.

TCRdb's table, derived via immunoSEQ multiplex PCR, lists solely in-frame clones and lacks some. This table has some 19,000 clones, about 80% appearing once. Germline CDR1 and CDR2: LNHDA and SQIVND (reference sequence). V shed 7 bases and J 6 bases; nucleotides not matched to a gene: 3. There are 13 residues in the CDR3. Sequencing was done on a sample of tumor tissue from Merkel cell carcinoma. The gene calls are TRBV19 and TRBJ1-6; 7 nucleotides agree with TRBD1. The sequence came from a human donor with Merkel cell carcinoma. The CDR3 sequence: CASTGQLNSPLHF. The DNA for the CDR3 is TGTGCCAGTACGGGACAGCTTAATTCACCCCTCCACTTT.